This TCR beta chain was recovered during a study of blood T cells in healthy people across ages. Findings of the study overall: Age advanced and TCR beta diversity per million T cells fell, roughly linearly. Long-lived donors carried more naive CD4+ cells and greater diversity than aged donors.

Primers used in a second PCR of about 6 to 11 cycles were a sample-barcoded 5' primer and a J-beta primer mix. Each cDNA molecule, via a template-switch adaptor with 12 random nucleotides, was tagged. TCRdb processed the 5' RACE reads anew with MiXCR; each CDR3 protein has one entry. The sample lists hundreds of thousands of distinct CDR3 sequences, 45% to 50% seen once, with 30% to 40% in the top ten. Details on this clonotype: Its antigen is unidentified.

The CDR3 length is 12 residues. The V and J ends lost 7 bases and 8 bases respectively, with 12 bases between them. Germline CDR1 and CDR2: SNHLY and FYNNEI. Caucasian, healthy and from Russia, the donors were aged between about 6 and 90. This TCR derives from a woman aged 55-69 years in good health. The V and J genes are TRBV2 and TRBJ2-4; D unclear. Sequencing used blood. The CDR3 loop is CASNPGVDIQYF. The DNA of the CDR3 is TGTGCCAGCAATCCGGGTGTCGACATTCAGTACTTC.